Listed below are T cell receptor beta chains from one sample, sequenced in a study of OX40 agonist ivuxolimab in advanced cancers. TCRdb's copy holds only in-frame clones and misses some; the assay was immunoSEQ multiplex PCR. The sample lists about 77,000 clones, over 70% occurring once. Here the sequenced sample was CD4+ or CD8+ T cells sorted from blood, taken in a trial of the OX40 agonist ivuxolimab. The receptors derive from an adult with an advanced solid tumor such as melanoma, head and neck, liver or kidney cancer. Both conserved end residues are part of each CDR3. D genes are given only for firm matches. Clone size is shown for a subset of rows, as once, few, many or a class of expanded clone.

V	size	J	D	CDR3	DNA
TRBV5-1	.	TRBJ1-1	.	CASSSTGLNTEAFF	TGCGCCAGCAGCTCGACAGGTTTGAACACTGAAGCTTTCTTT
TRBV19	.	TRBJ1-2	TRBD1	CASRAIRDSNYGYTF	TGTGCCAGTAGAGCTATCCGGGACAGTAACTATGGCTACACCTTC
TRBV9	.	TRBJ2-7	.	CASSVTPVSTYEQYF	TGTGCCAGCAGCGTAACCCCGGTGTCTACCTACGAGCAGTACTTC
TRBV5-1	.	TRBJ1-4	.	CASSLVTGGTNEKLFF	TGCGCCAGCAGCTTGGTGACAGGAGGAACTAATGAAAAACTGTTTTTT
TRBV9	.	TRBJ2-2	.	CASSVGSLVGRTGELFF	TGTGCCAGCAGCGTAGGGTCCCTAGTCGGGCGCACCGGGGAGCTGTTTTTT
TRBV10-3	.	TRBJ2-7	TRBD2	CASRLAGVEEQYF	TGTGCCAGCCGACTAGCGGGAGTAGAAGAGCAGTACTTC
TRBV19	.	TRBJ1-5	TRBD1	CASSIFYGTGEDQPQHF	TGTGCCAGTAGTATATTTTACGGGACAGGGGAAGATCAGCCCCAGCATTTT
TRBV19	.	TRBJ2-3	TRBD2	CASTKGLAGDTQYF	TGTGCCAGTACAAAGGGACTAGCGGGAGATACGCAGTATTTT
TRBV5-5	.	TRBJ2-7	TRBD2	CASSSSLGQRGTYEQYF	TGTGCCAGCAGCTCATCCCTCGGGCAGCGGGGGACCTACGAGCAGTACTTC
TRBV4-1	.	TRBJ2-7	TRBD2	CASSQDSTSGRRYEQYF	TGCGCCAGCAGCCAAGATTCGACTAGCGGGAGGAGGTACGAGCAGTACTTC
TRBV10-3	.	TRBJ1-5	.	CAISESSFRSGNQPQHF	TGTGCCATCAGTGAGTCGAGTTTCAGGTCCGGCAATCAGCCCCAGCATTTT
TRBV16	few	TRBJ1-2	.	CASSQSGQGYGYTF	TGTGCCAGCAGCCAATCCGGCCAGGGCTATGGCTACACCTTC
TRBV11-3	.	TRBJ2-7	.	CASSFRVGQYFSYEQYF	TGTGCCAGCAGCTTCCGGGTAGGACAGTATTTCTCCTACGAGCAGTACTTC
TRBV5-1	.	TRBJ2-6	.	CASSLMNSGANVLTF	TGTGCCAGCAGCTTGATGAACTCTGGGGCCAACGTCCTGACTTTC
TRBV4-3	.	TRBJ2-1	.	CASSLLATSYNEQFF	TGCGCCAGCAGCCTCTTAGCGACCTCCTACAATGAGCAGTTCTTC
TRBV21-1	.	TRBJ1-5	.	CASSKYGGWGPGQPQHF	TGTGCCAGCAGCAAATACGGGGGATGGGGACCTGGCCAGCCCCAGCATTTT
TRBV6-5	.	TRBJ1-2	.	CASSIIPGRGYTF	TGTGCCAGCAGTATCATACCGGGACGCGGCTACACCTTC
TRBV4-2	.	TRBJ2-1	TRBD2	CASSQATARRGAEDVMNEQFF	TGTGCCAGCAGCCAAGCCACGGCAAGGCGGGGGGCCGAGGACGTGATGAATGAGCAGTTCTTC